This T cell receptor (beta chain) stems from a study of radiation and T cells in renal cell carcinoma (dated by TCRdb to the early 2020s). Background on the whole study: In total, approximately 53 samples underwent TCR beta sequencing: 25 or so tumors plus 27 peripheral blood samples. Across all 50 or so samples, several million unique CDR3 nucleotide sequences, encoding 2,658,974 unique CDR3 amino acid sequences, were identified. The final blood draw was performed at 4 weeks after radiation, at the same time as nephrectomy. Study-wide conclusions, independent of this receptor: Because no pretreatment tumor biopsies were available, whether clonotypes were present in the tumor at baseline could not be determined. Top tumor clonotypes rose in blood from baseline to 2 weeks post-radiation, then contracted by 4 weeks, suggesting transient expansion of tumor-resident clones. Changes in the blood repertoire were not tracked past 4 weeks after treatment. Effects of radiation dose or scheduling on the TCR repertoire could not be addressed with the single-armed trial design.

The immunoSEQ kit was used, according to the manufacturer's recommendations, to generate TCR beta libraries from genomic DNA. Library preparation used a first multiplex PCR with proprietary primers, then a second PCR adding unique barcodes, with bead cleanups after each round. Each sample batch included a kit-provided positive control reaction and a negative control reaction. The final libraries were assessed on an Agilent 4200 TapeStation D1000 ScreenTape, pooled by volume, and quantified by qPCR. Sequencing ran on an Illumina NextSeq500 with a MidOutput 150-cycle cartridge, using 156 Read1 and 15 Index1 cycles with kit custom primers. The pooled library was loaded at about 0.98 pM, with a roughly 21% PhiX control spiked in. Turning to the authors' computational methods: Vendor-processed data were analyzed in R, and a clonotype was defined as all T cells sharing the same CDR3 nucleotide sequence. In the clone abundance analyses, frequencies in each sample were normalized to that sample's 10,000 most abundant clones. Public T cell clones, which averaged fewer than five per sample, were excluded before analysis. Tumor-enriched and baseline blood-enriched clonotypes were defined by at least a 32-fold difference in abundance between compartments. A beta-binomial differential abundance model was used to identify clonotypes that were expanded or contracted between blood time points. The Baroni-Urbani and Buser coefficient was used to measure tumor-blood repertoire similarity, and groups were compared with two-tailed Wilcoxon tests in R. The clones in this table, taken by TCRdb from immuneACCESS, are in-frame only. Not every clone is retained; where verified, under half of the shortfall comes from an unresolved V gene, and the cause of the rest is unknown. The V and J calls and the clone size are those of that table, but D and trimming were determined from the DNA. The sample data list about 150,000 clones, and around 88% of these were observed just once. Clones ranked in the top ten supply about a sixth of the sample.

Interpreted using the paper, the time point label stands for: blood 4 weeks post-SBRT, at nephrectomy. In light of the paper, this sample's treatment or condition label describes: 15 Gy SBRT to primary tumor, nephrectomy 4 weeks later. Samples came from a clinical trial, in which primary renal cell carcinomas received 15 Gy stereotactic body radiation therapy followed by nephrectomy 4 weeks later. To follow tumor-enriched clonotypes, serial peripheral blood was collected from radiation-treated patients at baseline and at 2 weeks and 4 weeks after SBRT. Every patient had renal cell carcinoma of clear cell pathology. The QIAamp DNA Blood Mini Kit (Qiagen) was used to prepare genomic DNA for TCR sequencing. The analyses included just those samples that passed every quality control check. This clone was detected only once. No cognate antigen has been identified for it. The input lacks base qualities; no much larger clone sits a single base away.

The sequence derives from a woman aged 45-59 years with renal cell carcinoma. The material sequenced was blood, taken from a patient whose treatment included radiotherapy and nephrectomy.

The DNA is TGTGCCAGCTCACCACGAGCAGGCGGGAGGAATGAGCAGTTCTTC. The encoded protein is CASSPRAGGRNEQFF. The rearranged chain carries TRBV18 and TRBJ2-1, with 8 bases aligning to TRBD2. Per the germline V gene, KGHSH is the CDR1 and LQKENI is the CDR2. Ends trimmed: V by 1 base, J by 7 bases; bases unmatched to a gene: 6. From the cysteine up to the phenylalanine, the CDR3 has a length of 15 residues. CDR3 DNA is the only sequence kept; it has 45 bases, read in frame from the first base.